This TCR beta chain was obtained from a study of blood T cell repertoires in COVID-19. On the study more broadly: Samples taken during acute and convalescent COVID-19 were collected in the United States, Italy and Spain. T cells, B-cell-depleted T cells, or PBMCs provided the cDNA or gDNA that served as material.

How the authors handled the data: Nucleated cell counts were estimated from reference gene primer amplification. Clones were read by immunoSEQ multiplex PCR, and TCRdb kept only the in-frame ones, dropping some. V and J calls and clone size are given by that table; D and trimming were obtained from the DNA. The table shows about 270,000 clones, with around nine tenths occurring only once. The V and J ends lost 2 bases and 11 bases, in that order; junction bases with no gene match: 7. This CDR3 comprises 14 residues. Germline CDR1 reads MNHEY; CDR2 reads SVGEGT. The sample was peripheral blood. The chain joins TRBV6-2 or TRBV6-3 to TRBJ2-3; 10 bases are a match to TRBD2. The sequence derives from a man aged 35-49 years with active or convalescent COVID-19. This CDR3 is CASSYPGSGGRQYF. CDR3 nucleotides: TGTGCCAGCAGTTACCCCGGTAGCGGGGGGAGGCAGTATTTT.